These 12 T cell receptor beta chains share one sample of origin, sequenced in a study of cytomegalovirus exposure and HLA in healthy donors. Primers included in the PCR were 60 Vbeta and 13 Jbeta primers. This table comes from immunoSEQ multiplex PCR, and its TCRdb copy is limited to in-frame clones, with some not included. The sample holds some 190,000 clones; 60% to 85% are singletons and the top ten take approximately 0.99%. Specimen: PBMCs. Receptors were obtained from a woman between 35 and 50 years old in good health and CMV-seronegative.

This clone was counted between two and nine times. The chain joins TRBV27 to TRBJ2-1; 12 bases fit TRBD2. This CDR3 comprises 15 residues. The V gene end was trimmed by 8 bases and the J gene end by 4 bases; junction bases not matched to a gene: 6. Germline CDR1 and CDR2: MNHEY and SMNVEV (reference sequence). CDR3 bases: TGTGCCAGCCGTTCCGGGACTAGCGGGTACAATGAGCAGTTCTTC. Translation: CASRSGTSGYNEQFF.

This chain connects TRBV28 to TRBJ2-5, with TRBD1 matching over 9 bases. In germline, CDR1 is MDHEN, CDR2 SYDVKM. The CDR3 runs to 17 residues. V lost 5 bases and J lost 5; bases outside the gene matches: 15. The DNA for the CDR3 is TGTGCCAGCAGTCCCTGGACAGGGGAGGGTGGGGGGGAGACCCAGTACTTC. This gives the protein CASSPWTGEGGGETQYF.

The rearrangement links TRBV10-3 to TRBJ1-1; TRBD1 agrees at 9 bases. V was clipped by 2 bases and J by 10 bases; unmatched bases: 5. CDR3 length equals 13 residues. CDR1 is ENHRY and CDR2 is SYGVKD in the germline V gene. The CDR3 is CAISETGQGLAFF. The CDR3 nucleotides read TGTGCCATCAGTGAGACGGGACAGGGATTAGCTTTCTTT.

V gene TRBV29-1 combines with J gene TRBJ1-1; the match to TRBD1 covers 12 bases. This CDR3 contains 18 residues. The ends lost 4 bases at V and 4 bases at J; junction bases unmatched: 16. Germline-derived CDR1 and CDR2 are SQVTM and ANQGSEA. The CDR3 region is CSVATTPGQGASGTEAFF. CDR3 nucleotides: TGCAGCGTTGCCACTACACCGGGACAGGGGGCGTCGGGCACTGAAGCTTTCTTT.

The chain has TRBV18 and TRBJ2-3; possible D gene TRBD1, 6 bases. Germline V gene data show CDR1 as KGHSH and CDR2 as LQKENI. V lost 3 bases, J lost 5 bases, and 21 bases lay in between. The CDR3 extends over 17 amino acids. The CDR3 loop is CASSPSRLPGARDTQYF. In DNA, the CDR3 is TGTGCCAGCTCACCGTCTAGGTTGCCAGGGGCCAGAGATACGCAGTATTTT.

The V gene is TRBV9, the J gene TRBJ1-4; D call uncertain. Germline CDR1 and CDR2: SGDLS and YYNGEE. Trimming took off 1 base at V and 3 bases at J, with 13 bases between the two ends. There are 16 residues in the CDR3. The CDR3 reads CASSVNRGPPNEKLFF. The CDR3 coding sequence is TGTGCCAGCAGCGTAAATCGTGGCCCCCCTAATGAAAAACTGTTTTTT.

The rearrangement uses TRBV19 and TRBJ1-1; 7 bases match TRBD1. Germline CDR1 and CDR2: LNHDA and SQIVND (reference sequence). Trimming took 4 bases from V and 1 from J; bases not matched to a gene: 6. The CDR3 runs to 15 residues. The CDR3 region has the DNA TGTGCCAGTAGTAATCTCCGGGACAGGAACACTGAAGCTTTCTTT. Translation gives CASSNLRDRNTEAFF.

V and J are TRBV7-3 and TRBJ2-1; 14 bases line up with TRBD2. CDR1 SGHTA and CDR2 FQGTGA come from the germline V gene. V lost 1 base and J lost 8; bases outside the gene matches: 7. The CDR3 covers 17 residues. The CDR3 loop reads CASSLRGSGLAGDEQFF. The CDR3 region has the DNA TGTGCCAGCAGCTTAAGGGGGTCGGGACTAGCGGGAGATGAGCAGTTCTTC.

CDR3 sequence (DNA): TGTGCCAGCAGCCAAGCTTTTATGGACAGGGGGATTGGGACTGAAGCTTTCTTT. Its translation is CASSQAFMDRGIGTEAFF. The chain recombines TRBV14 with TRBJ1-1; 10 nucleotides align to TRBD1. The CDR3 length is 18 residues. After removal of 1 base from V and 5 bases from J, the junction contained 13 bases not matched to a gene. Germline CDR1 SGHDN, CDR2 FVKESK.

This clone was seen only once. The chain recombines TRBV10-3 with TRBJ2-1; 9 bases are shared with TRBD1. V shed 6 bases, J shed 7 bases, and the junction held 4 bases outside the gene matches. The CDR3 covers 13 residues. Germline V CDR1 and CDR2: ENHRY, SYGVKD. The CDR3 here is CAISRDRVNEQFF. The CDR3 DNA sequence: TGTGCCATCAGCCGGGACAGGGTAAATGAGCAGTTCTTC.

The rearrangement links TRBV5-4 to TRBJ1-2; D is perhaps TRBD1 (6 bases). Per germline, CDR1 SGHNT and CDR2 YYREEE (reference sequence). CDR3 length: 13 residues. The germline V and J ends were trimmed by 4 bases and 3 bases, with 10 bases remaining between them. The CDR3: CASSPDSYYGYTF. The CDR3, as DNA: TGTGCCAGCAGCCCGGACAGTTACTATGGCTACACCTTC.

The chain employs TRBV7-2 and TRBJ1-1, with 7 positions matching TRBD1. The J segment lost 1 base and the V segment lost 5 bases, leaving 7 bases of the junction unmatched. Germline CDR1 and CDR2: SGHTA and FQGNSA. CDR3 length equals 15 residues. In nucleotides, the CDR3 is TGTGCCAGCAGCCCCAGACAGGGAACGAACACTGAAGCTTTCTTT. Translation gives CASSPRQGTNTEAFF.